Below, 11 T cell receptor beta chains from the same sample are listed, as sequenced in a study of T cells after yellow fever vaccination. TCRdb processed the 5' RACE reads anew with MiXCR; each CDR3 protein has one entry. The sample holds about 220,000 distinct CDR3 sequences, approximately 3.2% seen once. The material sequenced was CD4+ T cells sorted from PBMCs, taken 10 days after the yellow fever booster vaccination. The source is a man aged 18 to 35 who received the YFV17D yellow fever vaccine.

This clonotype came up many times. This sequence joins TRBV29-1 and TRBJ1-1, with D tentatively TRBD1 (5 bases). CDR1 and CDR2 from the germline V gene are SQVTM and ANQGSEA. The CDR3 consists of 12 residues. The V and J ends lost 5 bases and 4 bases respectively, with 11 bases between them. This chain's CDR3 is CSVLTDGTEAFF. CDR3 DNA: TGCAGCGTTTTGACAGATGGCACTGAAGCTTTCTTT.

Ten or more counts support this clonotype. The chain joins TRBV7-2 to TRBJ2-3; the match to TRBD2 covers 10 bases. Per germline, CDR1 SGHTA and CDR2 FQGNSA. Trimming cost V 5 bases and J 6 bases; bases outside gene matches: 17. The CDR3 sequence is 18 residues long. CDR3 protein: CASSPPQRAGGRSDTQYF. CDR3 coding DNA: TGTGCCAGCAGCCCCCCCCAACGAGCGGGGGGGCGTTCGGATACGCAGTATTTT.

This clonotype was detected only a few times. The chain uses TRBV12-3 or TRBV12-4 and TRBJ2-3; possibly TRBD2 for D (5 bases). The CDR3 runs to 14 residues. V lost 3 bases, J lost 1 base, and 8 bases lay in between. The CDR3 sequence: CASSFSAGTDTQYF. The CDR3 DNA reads TGTGCCAGCAGTTTTAGCGCAGGCACAGATACGCAGTATTTT.

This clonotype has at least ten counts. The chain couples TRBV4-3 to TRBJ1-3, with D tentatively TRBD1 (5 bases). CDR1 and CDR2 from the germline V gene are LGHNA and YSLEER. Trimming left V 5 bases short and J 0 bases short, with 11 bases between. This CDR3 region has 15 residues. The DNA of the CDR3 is TGCGCCAGCAGCTACCGACAGACCTCTGGAAACACCATATATTTT. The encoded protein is CASSYRQTSGNTIYF.

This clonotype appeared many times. As DNA, the CDR3 is TGCGCCAGCAGCTTCGAGGGAGATAATTCACCCCTCCACTTT. Protein sequence: CASSFEGDNSPLHF. This chain connects TRBV5-1 to TRBJ1-6; no reliable D call. This CDR3 spans 14 amino acids. CDR1 SGHRS and CDR2 YFSETQ come from the germline V gene. Trimming cost V 2 bases and J 5 bases, with 8 bases left between them. The full variable domain, in which reference TRBV5-1 and TRBJ1-6 provide the parts outside the CDR3, is KAGVTQTPRYLIKTRGQQVTLSCSPISGHRSVSWYQQTPGQGLQFLFEYFSETQRNKGNFPGRFSGRQFSNSRSEMNVSTLELGDSALYLCASSFEGDNSPLHFGNGTRLTVT.

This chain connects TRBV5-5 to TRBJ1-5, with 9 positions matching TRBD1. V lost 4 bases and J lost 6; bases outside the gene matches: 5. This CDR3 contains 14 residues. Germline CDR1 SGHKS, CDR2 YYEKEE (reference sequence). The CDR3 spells CASSPRTGAQPQHF. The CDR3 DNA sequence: TGTGCCAGCAGCCCGAGGACAGGGGCTCAGCCCCAGCATTTT.

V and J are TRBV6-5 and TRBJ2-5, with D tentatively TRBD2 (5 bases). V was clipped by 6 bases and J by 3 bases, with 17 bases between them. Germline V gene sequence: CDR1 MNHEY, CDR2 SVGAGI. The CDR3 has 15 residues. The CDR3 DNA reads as TGTGCCAGCAGACCAGGAGGCCGAACCGAAGAGACCCAGTACTTC. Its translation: CASRPGGRTEETQYF.

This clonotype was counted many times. The CDR3 loop reads CASSRNQNRLLNYGYTF. CDR3 nucleotides: TGTGCCAGCAGCCGCAACCAGAACAGGTTGCTCAACTATGGCTACACCTTC. V and J are TRBV4-2 and TRBJ1-2, with TRBD1 as a possible D gene (5 bases). The germline V gene has CDR1 LGHNA and CDR2 YNFKEQ. The V gene lost 4 bases and the J gene lost 2 bases, with 20 bases spanning the gap. CDR3 length: 17 residues.

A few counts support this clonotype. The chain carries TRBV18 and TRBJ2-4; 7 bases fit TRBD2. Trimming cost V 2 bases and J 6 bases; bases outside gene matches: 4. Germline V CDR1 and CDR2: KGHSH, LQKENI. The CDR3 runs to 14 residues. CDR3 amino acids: CASSPREGANIQYF. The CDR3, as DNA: TGTGCCAGCTCACCAAGGGAGGGTGCAAACATTCAGTACTTC.

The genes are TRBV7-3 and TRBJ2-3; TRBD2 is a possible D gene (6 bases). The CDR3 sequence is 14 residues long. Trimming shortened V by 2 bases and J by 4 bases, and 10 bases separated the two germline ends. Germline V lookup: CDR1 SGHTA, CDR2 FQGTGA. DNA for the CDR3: TGTGCCAGCAGCTTATTCGCGGGGTCAGATACGCAGTATTTT. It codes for CASSLFAGSDTQYF.

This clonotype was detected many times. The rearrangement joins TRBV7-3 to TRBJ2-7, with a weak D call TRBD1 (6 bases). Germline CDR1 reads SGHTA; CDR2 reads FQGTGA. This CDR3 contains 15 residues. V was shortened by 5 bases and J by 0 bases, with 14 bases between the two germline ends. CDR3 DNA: TGTGCCAGCAGCCTCAGCCGGGACACCTCCTACGAGCAGTACTTC. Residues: CASSLSRDTSYEQYF. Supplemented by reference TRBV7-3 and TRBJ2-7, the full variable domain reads GAGVSQTPSNKVTEKGKYVELRCDPISGHTALYWYRQSLGQGPEFLIYFQGTGAADDSGLPNDRFFAVRPEGSVSTLKIQRTERGDSAVYLCASSLSRDTSYEQYFGPGTRLTVT.